These T cell receptor beta chains were read from a single sample in a study of naive and memory T cell subsets. TCRdb reanalysed the 5' RACE reads using MiXCR and keeps one entry per CDR3 protein. The sample carries roughly 30,000 distinct CDR3 sequences, over 15% recorded once. These receptors were taken from a female donor in good health. Each CDR3 is given without its conserved first and last residue. Clone size, where shown, is once, few, many, or a class for clones that have expanded.

v_call: TRBV6-5
clone_size: few
j_call: TRBJ2-4
cdr3_aa: ASSYKAGTFQY

v_call: TRBV27
clone_size: few
j_call: TRBJ2-7
cdr3_aa: ASSPAGGYEQY

v_call: TRBV29-1
clone_size: many
j_call: TRBJ2-2
cdr3_aa: SVETGAIANTGELF

v_call: TRBV15
clone_size: many
j_call: TRBJ2-1
cdr3_aa: ATSRAGSSYNEQF

v_call: TRBV7-6
clone_size: many
j_call: TRBJ1-4
cdr3_aa: ASSLVRQAVNEKLF

v_call: TRBV18
clone_size: few
j_call: TRBJ2-1
cdr3_aa: ASSEAGGGSYNEQF

v_call: TRBV5-1
clone_size: few
j_call: TRBJ2-5
cdr3_aa: ASSLGFPETQY

v_call: TRBV11-2
clone_size: few
j_call: TRBJ2-4
cdr3_aa: ASSSRDWLY

v_call: TRBV10-3
clone_size: once
j_call: TRBJ1-5
cdr3_aa: AISSQLNNQPQH

v_call: TRBV12-3/TRBV12-4
clone_size: many
j_call: TRBJ2-7
cdr3_aa: ASSLSADPYEQY

v_call: TRBV6-5
clone_size: many
j_call: TRBJ2-5
cdr3_aa: ASSYLGRRHPKETQY

v_call: TRBV12-3/TRBV12-4
clone_size: -
j_call: TRBJ1-5
cdr3_aa: ASSLVYRGSNQPQH

v_call: TRBV5-4
clone_size: many
j_call: TRBJ2-1
cdr3_aa: ASLRRDRSSYNEQF

v_call: TRBV6-1
clone_size: many
j_call: TRBJ1-5
cdr3_aa: ASSEVVSLNQPQH

v_call: TRBV18
clone_size: many
j_call: TRBJ1-1
cdr3_aa: ASSPKIVQGMANTEAF